This TCR beta chain was observed in a study of shared clonotypes between healthy human individuals. Overall study: The study used three CD4 naive, three CD4 memory, two CD8 naive and one CD8 memory plate per donor.

CDR1 and CDR2 (germline): SGHVS, FNYEAQ. V dropped 5 bases and J dropped 5 bases, with 19 bases sitting between them. This CDR3 spans 15 amino acids. The test was conducted at deep level. Sequenced by immunoSEQ multiplex PCR; TCRdb stores in-frame clones only, minus some. The data hold roughly 700,000 clones, with about 74% observed a single time. The rearrangement links TRBV7-6 to TRBJ2-7; weak D call: TRBD1 (6 bases). This clonotype originated in a woman aged 25-40 years in good health. The sample comprised memory CD4+ T cells sorted from blood. Subset of the sample: CD45RA-negative fraction. The CDR3 DNA reads as TGTGCCAGCAGCACCCGAGGGGGTCGCACTGACGAGCAGTACTTC. Residues: CASSTRGGRTDEQYF.